This TCR beta chain stems from a study of T cell changes during pregnancy in multiple sclerosis. This CDR3 has 14 amino acids. CDR1 and CDR2 from the germline V gene are SGHVS and FQNEAQ. Trimming stripped 3 bases from V and 5 bases from J, with 14 bases between. The method was immunoSEQ multiplex PCR; TCRdb's version includes in-frame clones alone and lacks a portion of them. This repertoire shows 55,000 to 70,000 clones, about 89% found once; its top ten account for 2.5%. The starting material was peripheral blood, obtained in the first trimester of pregnancy. This chain joins TRBV7-8 and TRBJ2-7; D is possibly TRBD2 (5 bases). This clonotype was sampled from a female donor with multiple sclerosis, enrolled in a pregnancy study. The CDR3 region has the DNA TGTGCCAGCAGCTTCGATCGGGGTGGGCACGAGCAGTACTTC. It is translated as CASSFDRGGHEQYF.